The 19 T cell receptor beta chains given below trace back to one sample, sequenced in a study of blood T cell repertoires in COVID-19 (dated by TCRdb to 2018 to 2021). Receptor amplification or capture employed the immunoSEQ multiplex PCR assay. The clones in this table, taken by TCRdb from immuneACCESS, are in-frame only. Not every clone is retained; where verified, under half of the shortfall comes from an unresolved V gene, and the cause of the rest is unknown. The sample records 250,000 or so clones, approximately 90% of which are singletons. Jointly, the top ten make up approximately 2.7% of the sample. Sequences were obtained from PBMCs or T cells enriched from blood (not recorded which). These receptors came from a man between 35 and 55 years old who had been exposed to COVID-19.

This clone came up once. The gene calls are TRBV28 and TRBJ2-7, with D unresolved. This CDR3 has 13 residues. Trimming shortened V by 7 bases and J by 1 base, and 11 bases separated the two germline ends. Germline V gene data show CDR1 as MDHEN and CDR2 as SYDVKM. This CDR3 reads CASTTLQSYEQYF. The CDR3 DNA reads as TGTGCCAGCACAACCCTACAGTCCTACGAGCAGTACTTC.

This chain connects TRBV4-1 to TRBJ1-2; 7 bases match TRBD1. CDR3 length: 18 residues. Per germline, CDR1 MGHRA and CDR2 YSYEKL. V gave up 2 bases and J gave up 1 base; unmatched junction bases: 13. CDR3 nucleotide sequence: TGCGCCAGCAGCCAAAACCCTTCGACAGGGTACATTAACTATGGCTACACCTTC. Translating gives CASSQNPSTGYINYGYTF.

This clone was seen more than once but under ten times. V gene TRBV30 combines with J gene TRBJ1-1, with 9 positions matching TRBD1. This CDR3 contains 14 residues. The germline gives CDR1 GTSNPN, CDR2 SVGIG (reference sequence). With 5 bases clipped from V and 0 bases from J, the junction kept 4 bases outside the gene matches. This chain's CDR3 is CAWGDRVMNTEAFF. The DNA of the CDR3 is TGTGCCTGGGGGGACAGGGTAATGAACACTGAAGCTTTCTTT.

In this sample, this clone turned up once. This chain connects TRBV18 to TRBJ1-1; D is perhaps TRBD1 (6 bases). Per germline, CDR1 KGHSH and CDR2 LQKENI. With 4 bases removed from V and 5 bases from J, the gap between germline ends came to 14 bases. The CDR3 is 14 residues long. The CDR3 DNA follows: TGTGCCAGCTCACATGCAGGGGATGGGACTGAAGCTTTCTTT. It codes for CASSHAGDGTEAFF.

This chain joins TRBV19 and TRBJ2-5; 7 positions match TRBD2. CDR1 LNHDA and CDR2 SQIVND come from the germline V gene (reference sequence). Losses at the gene ends were 5 bases for V and 1 base for J; bases not matched to a gene: 7. The CDR3 is 15 residues long. This CDR3 reads CASSYASGGQETQYF. CDR3 nucleotides: TGTGCCAGTAGTTACGCCTCGGGGGGCCAAGAGACCCAGTACTTC.

V and J are TRBV7-6 and TRBJ2-7; D might be TRBD2 (5 bases). Germline CDR1 reads SGHVS; CDR2 reads FNYEAQ. This CDR3 contains 13 residues. V was pared by 1 base and J by 5 bases, with 9 bases between. CDR3 bases: TGTGCCAGCAGCTTAGACCTAGCCAACGAGCAGTACTTC. Its protein is CASSLDLANEQYF.

This chain joins TRBV30 and TRBJ1-1, with D possibly being TRBD1 (5 bases). V lost 4 bases and J lost 1, with 7 bases in between. The CDR3 consists of 12 residues. The germline gives CDR1 GTSNPN, CDR2 SVGIG (reference sequence). DNA for the CDR3: TGTGCCTGGACAGGGCCGAACACTGAAGCTTTCTTT. Translating it yields CAWTGPNTEAFF.

The V and J genes are TRBV14 and TRBJ1-1; D is ambiguous. Germline V lookup: CDR1 SGHDN, CDR2 FVKESK. Between the trimmed V and J ends, which lost 0 bases and 4 bases, there was a span of 3 bases. This CDR3 has 12 amino acids. The CDR3 nucleotides read TGTGCCAGCAGCCAAGAAGCCACTGAAGCTTTCTTT. It encodes CASSQEATEAFF. The full variable domain, its missing parts supplied by reference TRBV14 and TRBJ1-1, is EAGVTQFPSHSVIEKGQTVTLRCDPISGHDNLYWYRRVMGKEIKFLLHFVKESKQDESGMPNNRFLAERTGGTYSTLKVQPAELEDSGVYFCASSQEATEAFFGQGTRLTVV.

The chain links TRBV20-1 to TRBJ1-2; D gene uncertain. CDR3 size: 11 residues. V lost 3 bases and J lost 4, with 6 bases in between. Germline CDR1 DFQATT, CDR2 SNEGSKA (reference sequence). In DNA form, the CDR3 reads TGCAGTGCTAGGGGGAGCTATGGCTACACCTTC. Translated, it gives CSARGSYGYTF.

The chain carries TRBV4-2 and TRBJ1-1; D gene uncertain. This CDR3 is built from 13 residues. The V and J ends lost 0 bases and 1 base respectively, with 3 bases between them. Germline values: CDR1 LGHNA, CDR2 YNFKEQ. The CDR3: CASSQERNTEAFF. The CDR3 nucleotides read TGTGCCAGCAGCCAAGAGAGGAACACTGAAGCTTTCTTT.

The chain joins TRBV11-3 to TRBJ2-7; 10 bases align to TRBD1. With 0 bases clipped from V and 5 bases from J, the junction kept 10 bases outside the gene matches. This CDR3 has 17 amino acids. Germline CDR1 and CDR2: SGHNT and YENEEA. The CDR3 DNA reads as TGTGCCAGCAGCTTAGATCAGGACCGGGACAGGGGTCACGAGCAGTACTTC. Protein: CASSLDQDRDRGHEQYF.

CDR3 DNA sequence: TGTGCCACCAACCAGGGTTCAGCCTACGAGCAGTACTTC. Its translation: CATNQGSAYEQYF. The chain carries TRBV5-4 and TRBJ2-7; TRBD1 is a possible D gene (5 bases). Deletions cut 9 bases from V and 2 bases from J, with 15 bases between. The CDR3 totals 13 residues. Germline V CDR1 and CDR2: SGHNT, YYREEE (reference sequence). Based on the CDR3 plus reference TRBV5-4 and TRBJ2-7, the full variable domain is ETGVTQSPTHLIKTRGQQVTLRCSSQSGHNTVSWYQQALGQGPQFIFQYYREEENGRGNFPPRFSGLQFPNYSSELNVNALELDDSALYLCATNQGSAYEQYFGPGTRLTVT.

CDR3 sequence reads: CASSPGHQNPYGYTF. The DNA for the CDR3 is TGTGCCAGCAGCCCGGGACATCAGAATCCATATGGCTACACCTTC. The chain employs TRBV28 and TRBJ1-2; D is perhaps TRBD1 (6 bases). The CDR3 is 15 residues long. The ends were cut back, 6 bases at V and 5 bases at J, with 19 bases in the middle. CDR1 and CDR2 (germline): MDHEN, SYDVKM.

This clone has a single count. The gene calls are TRBV5-1 and TRBJ2-7; 9 bases align to TRBD2. The V gene end was trimmed by 3 bases and the J gene end by 2 bases; junction bases not matched to a gene: 6. The CDR3 totals 15 residues. The germline V gene encodes CDR1 SGHRS and CDR2 YFSETQ. DNA for the CDR3: TGCGCCAGCAGCTGGGCCGCGGGAGGGACCTACGAGCAGTACTTC. As protein: CASSWAAGGTYEQYF. Complete variable domain (other parts from reference TRBV5-1 and TRBJ2-7): KAGVTQTPRYLIKTRGQQVTLSCSPISGHRSVSWYQQTPGQGLQFLFEYFSETQRNKGNFPGRFSGRQFSNSRSEMNVSTLELGDSALYLCASSWAAGGTYEQYFGPGTRLTVT.

The V and J genes are TRBV4-1 and TRBJ1-1; 9 nucleotides match TRBD1. Germline values: CDR1 MGHRA, CDR2 YSYEKL. The length of the CDR3 is 16 residues. V lost 4 bases, J lost 0 bases, and 6 bases stayed unmatched. The CDR3 region is CASSLKGQGMNTEAFF. DNA for the CDR3: TGCGCCAGCAGCCTTAAGGGACAGGGAATGAACACTGAAGCTTTCTTT.

The CDR3 DNA reads as TGTGCCACCCGGGACAGGGGTTACAATGAGCAGTTCTTC. Translating it yields CATRDRGYNEQFF. The chain combines TRBV19 with TRBJ2-1; 10 bases match TRBD1. The CDR3 loop spans 13 amino acids. V shed 10 bases, J shed 4 bases, and the junction held 4 bases outside the gene matches. Per the germline V gene, CDR1 is LNHDA and CDR2 is SQIVND (reference sequence).

The chain is built from TRBV9 and TRBJ1-4; 8 positions agree with TRBD1. V dropped 3 bases and J dropped 3; count of bases not matched to a gene: 4. The length of the CDR3 is 15 residues. In germline, CDR1 is SGDLS, CDR2 YYNGEE. The CDR3 coding sequence is TGTGCCAGCAGCGCCGGACAGGGCGCTAATGAAAAACTGTTTTTT. This sequence encodes CASSAGQGANEKLFF.

This chain joins TRBV4-2 and TRBJ2-5, with 10 bases aligning to TRBD2. Germline V gives CDR1 LGHNA, CDR2 YNFKEQ. J was trimmed by 5 bases and V by 4 bases; bases with no gene match: 7. The CDR3 covers 15 residues. The CDR3 bases are TGTGCCAGCAGCCTTGGACTAGCGGAGGGGGAGACCCAGTACTTC. Residues: CASSLGLAEGETQYF.

This clone occurred once. This chain connects TRBV9 to TRBJ2-5; no firm D call. Germline-derived CDR1 and CDR2 are SGDLS and YYNGEE. Trimming left V 0 bases short and J 4 bases short, with 7 bases between. This CDR3 spans 13 amino acids. CDR3 sequence reads: CASSVGHSETQYF. CDR3 in DNA: TGTGCCAGCAGCGTAGGTCACTCAGAGACCCAGTACTTC.